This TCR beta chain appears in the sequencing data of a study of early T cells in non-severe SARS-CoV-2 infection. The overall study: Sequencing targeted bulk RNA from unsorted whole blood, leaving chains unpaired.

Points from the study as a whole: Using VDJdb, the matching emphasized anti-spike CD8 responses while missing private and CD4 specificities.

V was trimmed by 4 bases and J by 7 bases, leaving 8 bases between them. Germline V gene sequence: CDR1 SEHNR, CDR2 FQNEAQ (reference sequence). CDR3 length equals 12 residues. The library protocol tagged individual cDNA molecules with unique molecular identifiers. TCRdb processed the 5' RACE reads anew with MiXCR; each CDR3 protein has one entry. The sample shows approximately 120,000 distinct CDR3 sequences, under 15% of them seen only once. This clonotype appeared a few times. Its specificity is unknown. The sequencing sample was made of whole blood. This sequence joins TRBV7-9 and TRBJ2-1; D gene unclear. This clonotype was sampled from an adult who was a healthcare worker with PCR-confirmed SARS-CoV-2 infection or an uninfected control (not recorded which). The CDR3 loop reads CASSWTENEQFF. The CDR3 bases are TGTGCCAGCAGCTGGACCGAGAATGAGCAGTTCTTC.